This entry lists 29 T cell receptor beta chains sequenced from one sample in a study of T-cell reconstitution after alpha-beta-depleted transplantation in children. The library targeted TCRbeta and was prepared with unique molecular identifiers. Using its own MiXCR run on the PCR reads, TCRdb lists one record per CDR3 protein. The sample records some 840,000 distinct CDR3 sequences, 16% being singletons. Sequences were derived from PBMCs, mostly from graft donor cells, sampled 360 days after TCRalphabeta/CD19-depleted stem cell transplant. These receptors were obtained from a male patient between 5 and 17 years old who had a stem cell transplant for acute lymphoblastic leukemia, so the T cells may come from the graft donor.

This clonotype has only a few counts. The V gene is TRBV29-1, the J gene TRBJ1-1; 8 positions agree with TRBD1. Germline assignment: CDR1 SQVTM and CDR2 ANQGSEA. The CDR3 is made up of 14 amino acids. V lost 6 bases to trimming and J lost 1 base; unmatched junction nucleotides: 7. CDR3 amino acids: CSVDPDRENTEAFF. The CDR3 region has the DNA TGCAGCGTCGACCCGGACAGGGAGAACACTGAAGCTTTCTTT.

Worth noting for this clonotype: A much larger clone differs from this one at a single base, so this may be a read error. The chain has TRBV4-1 and TRBJ1-5; D gene uncertain. Germline V gene sequence: CDR1 MGHRA, CDR2 YSYEKL. V lost 1 base to trimming and J lost 4 bases, with 14 bases between them. The CDR3 has 16 amino acids. The CDR3 DNA sequence: TGCGCCAGCAGCCAAGGCCGGTCAGCTATTAATCAGCCCCAGCATTTT. Residues: CASSQGRSAINQPQHF.

This clonotype was seen a few times. DNA of the CDR3: TGTGCCAGCAGTTTAAGGGCCCCAAAGCGCAGTGAGACCCAGTACTTC. Translating it yields CASSLRAPKRSETQYF. V usage is TRBV12-3 or TRBV12-4 and J usage is TRBJ2-5; D uncertain. Trimming took 2 bases from V and 5 from J, leaving 18 bases between them. This CDR3 contains 16 residues.

This clonotype was observed a handful of times. The V call is TRBV20-1, the J call TRBJ2-1; 9 bases fit TRBD2. J gave up 0 bases and V 3 bases, and 9 bases lay outside the gene matches. The CDR3 covers 17 residues. Germline CDR1 DFQATT, CDR2 SNEGSKA (reference sequence). CDR3 residues: CSARAGTSYFSYNEQFF. As DNA, the CDR3 is TGCAGTGCTAGGGCCGGGACTAGCTATTTCTCCTACAATGAGCAGTTCTTC.

This clonotype has ten or more counts. The chain has TRBV5-1 and TRBJ1-1, with D unresolved. CDR3 length: 15 amino acids. The ends were cut back, 0 bases at V and 0 bases at J, with 9 bases in the middle. Germline CDR1 SGHRS, CDR2 YFSETQ. CDR3 bases: TGCGCCAGCAGCTTGGTTCCGGGCATGAACACTGAAGCTTTCTTT. This encodes CASSLVPGMNTEAFF.

The rearrangement links TRBV20-1 to TRBJ1-4, with D maybe TRBD1 (5 bases). Germline loops: CDR1 DFQATT, CDR2 SNEGSKA (reference sequence). The CDR3 has 14 amino acids. Trimming left V 6 bases short and J 7 bases short, with 18 bases between. The CDR3 loop is CSAPGRATGEKLFF. The DNA for the CDR3 is TGCAGTGCCCCGGGACGGGCGACGGGTGAAAAACTGTTTTTT.

This clonotype has more than one count but fewer than ten. The rearrangement joins TRBV20-1 to TRBJ1-6, with D hard to call. The CDR3 totals 11 residues. CDR1 and CDR2 from the germline V gene are DFQATT and SNEGSKA (reference sequence). The V end lost 3 bases, the J end lost 7 bases, and 4 bases lay between the germline ends. CDR3 sequence reads: CSARRNSPLHF. CDR3 DNA sequence: TGCAGTGCTAGGCGAAATTCACCCCTCCACTTT.

This clonotype was found many times. This rearrangement joins TRBV2 to TRBJ2-3; 11 bases fit TRBD2. V shed 4 bases, J shed 0 bases, and the junction held 3 bases outside the gene matches. Germline lookup yields CDR1 SNHLY and CDR2 FYNNEI. This CDR3 region has 16 residues. In DNA form, the CDR3 reads TGTGCCAGCAGTGCTCGGACTAGCGGGAGCACAGATACGCAGTATTTT. The encoded protein is CASSARTSGSTDTQYF.

This clonotype was seen many times. J is TRBJ2-7 and V is TRBV7-9, with a possible D match to TRBD1 (6 bases). Germline CDR1 SEHNR, CDR2 FQNEAQ (reference sequence). The CDR3 has 13 residues. Trimming left V 5 bases short and J 2 bases short, with 10 bases between. Here the CDR3 reads CASSPRTAYEQYF. In DNA form, the CDR3 reads TGTGCCAGCAGCCCGAGGACAGCCTACGAGCAGTACTTC.

There are a few counts of this clonotype. The V gene is TRBV11-2, the J gene TRBJ2-3; 14 positions agree with TRBD2. Germline V gives CDR1 SGHAT, CDR2 FQNNGV. With V trimmed by 1 base and J by 5 bases, 5 bases remained unmatched. This CDR3 region has 17 residues. The CDR3 sequence is CASSLGLAGGRIDTQYF. The CDR3 nucleotides are TGTGCCAGCAGCTTAGGACTAGCGGGAGGGCGGATAGATACGCAGTATTTT.

The chain combines TRBV10-2 with TRBJ2-5; 7 bases agree with TRBD1. Germline-derived CDR1 and CDR2 are WSHSY and SAAADI. The CDR3 sequence is 13 residues long. V lost 6 bases to trimming and J lost 4 bases; unmatched junction nucleotides: 5. CDR3 bases: TGCGCCAGCAGAGACAGGGTGGGAGAGACCCAGTACTTC. Amino acid sequence: CASRDRVGETQYF.

This sequence joins TRBV19 and TRBJ1-1; D remains ambiguous. The CDR3 spans 13 residues. V dropped 3 bases and J dropped 1 base, with 6 bases sitting between them. Germline-derived CDR1 and CDR2 are LNHDA and SQIVND (reference sequence). CDR3 in amino acids: CASSIIKNTEAFF. CDR3 sequence (DNA): TGTGCCAGTAGTATCATCAAGAACACTGAAGCTTTCTTT.

This clonotype turned up a few times. The V and J genes are TRBV7-8 and TRBJ2-7, with D possibly being TRBD1 (6 bases). This CDR3 is built from 16 residues. V gave up 4 bases and J gave up 0 bases, with 16 bases separating them. Per the germline V gene, CDR1 is SGHVS and CDR2 is FQNEAQ. This chain's CDR3 is CASSYQRQVPSYEQYF. The CDR3 bases are TGTGCCAGCAGCTATCAACGACAGGTTCCCTCCTACGAGCAGTACTTC.

This clonotype was seen a handful of times. CDR3 residues: CASSLRLGQISNQPQHF. CDR3 DNA: TGTGCCAGCAGTCTCCGCCTGGGACAGATTAGCAATCAGCCCCAGCATTTT. V is TRBV12-3 or TRBV12-4 and J is TRBJ1-5, with 7 bases matching TRBD1. The ends lost 5 bases at V and 0 bases at J; junction bases unmatched: 10. The CDR3 has 17 residues.

This clonotype was picked up a small number of times. The chain employs TRBV10-3 and TRBJ1-1; tentative D call: TRBD1 (6 bases). CDR1 is ENHRY and CDR2 is SYGVKD in the germline V gene. This CDR3 is 14 amino acids long. Trimming took 4 bases from V and 0 from J, leaving 9 bases between them. The CDR3 region has the DNA TGTGCCATCAGTGCCCCAGGGGTGAACACTGAAGCTTTCTTT. This encodes CAISAPGVNTEAFF.

This clonotype showed up just a few times. V gene TRBV7-9 combines with J gene TRBJ2-7, with D perhaps TRBD2 (6 bases). V was pared by 3 bases and J by 2 bases, with 14 bases between. The CDR3 runs 15 residues. Germline CDR1 is SEHNR and CDR2 is FQNEAQ (reference sequence). For the CDR3, the DNA is TGTGCCAGCAGCTTCGGGCGGGGCCTTCCCTACGAGCAGTACTTC. Translated: CASSFGRGLPYEQYF.

In this sample, this clonotype turned up a few times. V and J are TRBV18 and TRBJ2-7, with D possibly TRBD1 on 5 matching bases. Germline CDR1 KGHSH, CDR2 LQKENI. The CDR3 loop spans 15 amino acids. V lost 1 base, J lost 4 bases, and 14 bases lay in between. CDR3: CASSPLVQGLYEQYF. The CDR3 bases are TGTGCCAGCTCACCACTGGTTCAGGGTCTGTACGAGCAGTACTTC.

This clonotype was picked up a small number of times. The rearrangement links TRBV3-1 to TRBJ2-2, with D unresolved. Looked up from germline, CDR1 is LGHDT and CDR2 is YNNKEL (reference sequence). V was pared by 1 base and J by 3 bases, with 6 bases between. The CDR3 extends over 14 amino acids. The CDR3 sequence is CASSQGLYTGELFF. The CDR3 DNA sequence: TGTGCCAGCAGCCAAGGACTGTACACCGGGGAGCTGTTTTTT.

This clonotype was observed a few times. CDR3 sequence reads: CASSENSGNTQYF. In DNA form, the CDR3 reads TGTGCCAGCAGTGAAAATAGCGGGAACACACAGTATTTT. The V and J genes are TRBV2 and TRBJ2-3, with 8 bases that match TRBD2. With V trimmed by 2 bases and J by 12 bases, 7 bases remained unmatched. The CDR3 is 13 residues long. Germline-derived CDR1 and CDR2 are SNHLY and FYNNEI.

This clonotype was picked up a small number of times. The chain joins TRBV5-1 to TRBJ2-7; unclear D gene. This CDR3 comprises 17 residues. V shed 0 bases and J shed 2 bases, with 18 bases lying between them. CDR1 is SGHRS, CDR2 YFSETQ, per germline. CDR3 in DNA: TGCGCCAGCAGCTTGGCCAGAGGCCCTTGGGATCCCTACGAGCAGTACTTC. Translating it yields CASSLARGPWDPYEQYF.

The rearrangement uses TRBV2 and TRBJ2-5; 7 bases match TRBD2. The CDR3 totals 15 residues. V gave up 4 bases and J gave up 5 bases; unmatched junction bases: 10. In germline, CDR1 is SNHLY, CDR2 FYNNEI. As DNA, the CDR3 is TGTGCCAGCAGTGCTTCTGGACTAGTAATTGAGACCCAGTACTTC. The encoded protein is CASSASGLVIETQYF.

This clonotype was counted a few times. V and J are TRBV18 and TRBJ2-3; D unresolved. Germline CDR1 reads KGHSH; CDR2 reads LQKENI. CDR3 length: 13 residues. Deletions cut 0 bases from V and 2 bases from J, with 3 bases between. The CDR3 is CASSPPPTDTQYF. Here the CDR3 DNA reads TGTGCCAGCTCACCACCCCCCACAGATACGCAGTATTTT.

The chain employs TRBV29-1 and TRBJ2-4; D remains unclear. CDR1 SQVTM and CDR2 ANQGSEA come from the germline V gene. Trimming removed 4 bases at V and 6 bases at J, with 7 bases between. The length of the CDR3 is 11 residues. DNA of the CDR3: TGCAGCGTTGGGTCGGTAAACATTCAGTACTTC. This gives the protein CSVGSVNIQYF.

This clonotype has only a few counts. The chain couples TRBV6-2 or TRBV6-3 to TRBJ2-1; 11 bases agree with TRBD2. Germline CDR1 and CDR2: MNHEY and SVGEGT. The CDR3 has 16 residues. V lost 5 bases to trimming and J lost 4 bases; unmatched junction nucleotides: 7. Written as DNA, the CDR3 is TGTGCCAGCAGTCAGACCCGGACTAGCGGGTACAATGAGCAGTTCTTC. Its protein is CASSQTRTSGYNEQFF.

This sequence joins TRBV7-9 and TRBJ2-2; a weak D match, TRBD2 (5 bases). V was clipped by 5 bases and J by 5 bases, with 15 bases between them. Looked up from germline, CDR1 is SEHNR and CDR2 is FQNEAQ (reference sequence). The CDR3 is 15 residues long. DNA for the CDR3: TGTGCCAGCAGCCTACTAGACCCCAGGACCGGGGAGCTGTTTTTT. Translated: CASSLLDPRTGELFF.

This clonotype was counted many times. The junction departs from the called germline gene at one end, perhaps through a read error. The chain is built from TRBV5-1 and TRBJ2-5; tentative D call: TRBD1 (5 bases). The CDR3 runs to 13 residues. Germline V gene sequence: CDR1 SGHRS, CDR2 YFSETQ. The DNA for the CDR3 is TGTGCCAGCAGCTTAGGGGCCCGAGAGACCCAGTACTTC. Its protein product is CASSLGARETQYF.

This clonotype was seen a handful of times. The chain carries TRBV27 and TRBJ2-2; the D is unclear. The V end lost 4 bases, the J end lost 5 bases, and 14 bases lay between the germline ends. CDR1 and CDR2 from the germline V gene are MNHEY and SMNVEV (reference sequence). This CDR3 comprises 15 residues. CDR3 sequence: CASSYWAMVTGELFF. DNA of the CDR3: TGTGCCAGCAGTTACTGGGCGATGGTAACCGGGGAGCTGTTTTTT.

This chain's CDR3 is CSVEDPLGHGAFF. The CDR3 DNA is TGCAGCGTTGAAGATCCCCTTGGCCATGGGGCTTTCTTT. This chain links TRBV29-1 with TRBJ1-1, with no clear D. This CDR3 spans 13 amino acids. Germline loops: CDR1 SQVTM, CDR2 ANQGSEA. Trimming removed 0 bases from V and 11 bases from J, with 16 bases in between.

This rearrangement joins TRBV18 to TRBJ2-1, with a tentative D call TRBD2 (5 bases). Germline CDR1 KGHSH, CDR2 LQKENI. Trimming removed 0 bases from V and 5 bases from J, with 17 bases in between. This CDR3 contains 17 residues. CDR3 bases: TGTGCCAGCTCACCACCCAGAGGCAGGACTCACCACAATGAGCAGTTCTTC. The encoded protein is CASSPPRGRTHHNEQFF.